The sequence of this T cell receptor (beta chain) was determined in a study of blood T cell repertoires in COVID-19. Background on the study: Acute and convalescent COVID-19 specimens originated in the United States, Italy and Spain.

Using immunoSEQ multiplex PCR, the repertoire was profiled, and TCRdb retains in-frame clones only, with some absent. The sample yields under 250,000 clones, roughly nine tenths seen once. In germline, CDR1 is LNHDA, CDR2 SQIVND (reference sequence). With 3 bases clipped from V and 4 bases from J, the junction kept 5 bases outside the gene matches. The CDR3 has 15 amino acids. The chain employs TRBV19 and TRBJ1-5; 8 bases are a match to TRBD1. This sequence originates from a man in his sixties with COVID-19, enrolled during active disease. The sequencing sample was made of peripheral blood. The CDR3 DNA sequence: TGTGCCAGTAGTATCAGGGGGCGAGGGAATCAGCCCCAGCATTTT. This encodes CASSIRGRGNQPQHF.